This T cell receptor (beta chain) came from a study of T cell changes during pregnancy in multiple sclerosis. Germline CDR1 reads MNHNY; CDR2 reads SVGAGI (reference sequence). This CDR3 is 16 amino acids long. V was pared by 5 bases and J by 0 bases, with 6 bases of the junction left unmatched. TCRdb's copy holds only in-frame clones and misses some; the assay was immunoSEQ multiplex PCR. This table holds 83,000 or so clones, 94% found once. Material: peripheral blood, obtained after pregnancy. The V gene is TRBV6-6, the J gene TRBJ1-5, with TRBD1 identical over 8 bases. The sequence came from a female donor in good health, enrolled as a control in a pregnancy study. The CDR3 is CASSPGQGHSNQPQHF. The CDR3 nucleotides are TGTGCCAGCAGTCCCGGACAGGGTCATAGCAATCAGCCCCAGCATTTT.